This T cell receptor beta chain emerged from a study of cytomegalovirus exposure and HLA in healthy donors. Background on the study: Earlier findings included roughly 100 million unique TCR beta sequences obtained from 150 million to 200 million T cells. The study placed around 80% of its roughly 410 genotyped donors in the Caucasian-associated ancestry cluster.

As to this clone: Its target is not known.

Looked up from germline, CDR1 is MDHEN and CDR2 is SYDVKM. V lost 2 bases, J lost 11 bases, and 12 bases lay in between. The CDR3 consists of 12 residues. Study-wide results and limits: Later, an analysis showed that TCR beta chains associated with HLA were more clonally expanded than others that were equally common. In vitro confirmation showed a few CMV-associated chains to be CMV antigen specific.

With 60 Vbeta and 13 Jbeta primers, the PCR was carried out. Assay used: immunoSEQ multiplex PCR; TCRdb lists only in-frame clones, some missing. The record lists roughly 60,000 clones, of which the ten most abundant hold approximately 4.3%. This receptor was identified in a male donor in good health and CMV-seronegative. The chain recombines TRBV28 with TRBJ1-1; D uncertain. Sequencing input: PBMCs. CDR3 nucleotide sequence: TGTGCCAGCAGTTTACTGGGAGTGCGTGCTTTCTTT. This encodes CASSLLGVRAFF.